The 32 T cell receptor beta chains listed next were all sequenced from one sample in a study of blood T cell repertoires in COVID-19. Profiling relied on immunoSEQ multiplex PCR, and the TCRdb table lists in-frame clones only, not all of them. The data contain 100,000 to 150,000 clones, 75% to 90% of them singletons. Sequences were obtained from peripheral blood. These TCRs come from a man between 65 and 80 years old with acute or convalescent COVID-19.

The V and J genes are TRBV6-5 and TRBJ1-2; 10 positions agree with TRBD1. This CDR3 is 15 amino acids long. Germline V lookup: CDR1 MNHEY, CDR2 SVGAGI. Unmatched junction bases numbered 12, after V lost 11 bases and J lost 3 bases. The CDR3 DNA is TGTGCCTCGAAGCCCGGGACAGGGGTTTACTATGGCTACACCTTC. This gives the protein CASKPGTGVYYGYTF.

For the CDR3, the DNA is TGTGCCAGCAGTTACGGACAGGGGGCCCAAGCTTTCTTT. This sequence encodes CASSYGQGAQAFF. This chain connects TRBV6-5 to TRBJ1-1; 11 bases are shared with TRBD1. Looked up from germline, CDR1 is MNHEY and CDR2 is SVGAGI. V shed 2 bases, J shed 9 bases, and the junction held 2 bases outside the gene matches. This CDR3 comprises 13 residues.

CDR3 DNA sequence: TGTGCCGTCCTGACGGGGGGGGCGAGGAACACTGAAGCTTTCTTT. Amino acid sequence: CAVLTGGARNTEAFF. The chain employs TRBV7-8 and TRBJ1-1, with a tentative D call TRBD1 (6 bases). Between the trimmed V and J ends, which lost 11 bases and 1 base, there was a span of 20 bases. This CDR3 is built from 15 residues. CDR1 and CDR2 (germline): SGHVS, FQNEAQ.

The chain combines TRBV7-9 with TRBJ2-3; D possibly corresponds to TRBD2 (5 bases). V was cut by 1 base and J by 2 bases, with 16 bases left in between. Germline V gene sequence: CDR1 SEHNR, CDR2 FQNEAQ (reference sequence). This CDR3 has 17 amino acids. The CDR3 DNA follows: TGTGCCAGCAGCTTAGGTCACGGGAATTGGGCCACAGATACGCAGTATTTT. As protein: CASSLGHGNWATDTQYF.

The CDR3 sequence: CATSETGDTEAFF. Here the CDR3 DNA reads TGCGCCACTTCTGAGACAGGGGACACTGAAGCTTTCTTT. The chain combines TRBV10-2 with TRBJ1-1; 8 nucleotides align to TRBD1. Germline V gives CDR1 WSHSY, CDR2 SAAADI. The CDR3 loop spans 13 amino acids. With 10 bases clipped from V and 3 bases from J, the junction kept 7 bases outside the gene matches.

The chain carries TRBV3-1 (or the pseudogene TRBV3-2) and TRBJ1-2, with 7 bases lining up with TRBD1. CDR3 size: 15 residues. V dropped 5 bases and J dropped 3; count of bases not matched to a gene: 9. In germline, CDR1 is LGHDT, CDR2 YNNKEL (reference sequence). The CDR3: CASSLLGGNDYGYTF. The DNA of the CDR3 is TGTGCCAGCAGCTTATTAGGGGGCAATGACTATGGCTACACCTTC.

The V call is TRBV29-1, the J call TRBJ1-2; the match to TRBD1 covers 7 bases. Trimming cost V 4 bases and J 5 bases; bases outside gene matches: 4. The CDR3 totals 12 residues. From germline, CDR1 is SQVTM and CDR2 ANQGSEA. In nucleotides, the CDR3 is TGCAGCGTTGGGGCGACAGGGTATGGCTACACCTTC. Translating it yields CSVGATGYGYTF.

The chain couples TRBV19 to TRBJ2-2, with 9 bases aligning to TRBD1. Germline CDR1 and CDR2: LNHDA and SQIVND (reference sequence). This CDR3 contains 14 residues. The V and J ends lost 8 bases and 5 bases, in that order; junction bases with no gene match: 6. This CDR3 reads CASCGQGITGELFF. The CDR3 coding sequence is TGTGCCAGTTGCGGACAGGGGATAACCGGGGAGCTGTTTTTT.

The chain joins TRBV12-5 to TRBJ2-1, with D hard to call. CDR3 length: 14 amino acids. The germline V gene has CDR1 LGHNT and CDR2 FRNRAP. Trimming stripped 4 bases from V and 9 bases from J, with 16 bases between. DNA of the CDR3: TGTGCTAGTGGTTCCCCTTTGGGCCAGGTTGAGCAGTTCTTC. Amino acids: CASGSPLGQVEQFF.

The chain joins TRBV27 to TRBJ2-1; D is possibly TRBD1 (6 bases). This CDR3 spans 15 amino acids. Germline V gene sequence: CDR1 MNHEY, CDR2 SMNVEV (reference sequence). Trimming removed 6 bases from V and 5 bases from J, with 17 bases in between. The chain's CDR3 is CASRSMGAGNNEQFF. The CDR3 DNA follows: TGTGCCAGCAGAAGTATGGGGGCAGGGAACAATGAGCAGTTCTTC.

A note on this clone: Germline and junction disagree at one end, which may indicate a read error. This rearrangement joins TRBV4-1 to TRBJ1-1; D is ambiguous. The germline CDR1 and CDR2 sequences are MGHRA and YSYEKL. The CDR3 length is 11 residues. The CDR3, as DNA: TGCGCCAGCAGCCAAGAAAACGTCCCGGTCTTT. This gives the protein CASSQENVPVF.

J is TRBJ2-3 and V is TRBV11-2; 8 bases agree with TRBD1. The CDR3 length is 15 residues. V lost 3 bases, J lost 5 bases, and 7 bases stayed unmatched. Germline-derived CDR1 and CDR2 are SGHAT and FQNNGV. The CDR3 is CASSLGDRGRDTQYF. The CDR3 nucleotides are TGTGCCAGCAGCTTGGGCGACAGGGGAAGAGATACGCAGTATTTT.

V and J are TRBV19 and TRBJ2-7, with a weak D call TRBD2 (7 bases). CDR3 size: 13 residues. V was clipped by 8 bases and J by 2 bases, with 13 bases between them. Germline loops: CDR1 LNHDA, CDR2 SQIVND (reference sequence). CDR3 DNA: TGTGCCAGTGAGGGGGGGGAAACCTACGAGCAGTACTTC. Protein product: CASEGGETYEQYF. Full variable domain (missing parts from reference TRBV19 and TRBJ2-7): DGGITQSPKYLFRKEGQNVTLSCEQNLNHDAMYWYRQDPGQGLRLIYYSQIVNDFQKGDIAEGYSVSREKKESFPLTVTSAQKNPTAFYLCASEGGETYEQYFGPGTRLTVT.

CDR3 region: CASSYEGEQYF. The CDR3 DNA reads TGTGCCAGCAGTTACGAGGGTGAGCAGTACTTC. The V gene is TRBV6-5, the J gene TRBJ2-7, with D perhaps matching TRBD2 (5 bases). V lost 2 bases and J lost 7, with 6 bases in between. The germline gives CDR1 MNHEY, CDR2 SVGAGI. The CDR3 loop spans 11 amino acids.

V and J are TRBV18 and TRBJ2-3; D is ambiguous. The V and J ends lost 1 base and 0 bases respectively, with 23 bases between them. The CDR3 sequence is 20 residues long. Germline V CDR1 and CDR2: KGHSH, LQKENI. In DNA form, the CDR3 reads TGTGCCAGCTCACCACTTCGTACTGCGTCGAAAAGCTCTAGCACAGATACGCAGTATTTT. It translates to CASSPLRTASKSSSTDTQYF.

The chain is built from TRBV5-4 and TRBJ2-7; a possible D gene is TRBD2 (6 bases). V was clipped by 3 bases and J by 5 bases, with 15 bases between them. The CDR3 extends over 14 amino acids. Germline V lookup: CDR1 SGHNT, CDR2 YYREEE (reference sequence). As DNA, the CDR3 is TGTGCCAGCAGCTGGGGGGACCGGCGTAACGAGCAGTACTTC. This sequence encodes CASSWGDRRNEQYF.

This clone was counted ten times or more. The CDR3 loop is CASSYSRYRDHEQFF. CDR3 DNA sequence: TGTGCCAGCAGTTACAGCCGGTACAGGGACCATGAGCAGTTCTTC. The chain couples TRBV6-5 to TRBJ2-1, with D possibly matching TRBD1 (6 bases). From germline, CDR1 is MNHEY and CDR2 SVGAGI. The CDR3 has 15 residues. V shed 2 bases and J shed 8 bases, with 16 bases lying between them.

This clone was counted a single time. The chain uses TRBV5-4 and TRBJ2-1; D ambiguous. Trimming took off 9 bases at V and 0 bases at J, with 10 bases between the two ends. Germline values: CDR1 SGHNT, CDR2 YYREEE (reference sequence). This CDR3 has 13 amino acids. CDR3 loop: CAMLSGSYNEQFF. For the CDR3, the DNA is TGTGCCATGCTGTCGGGCTCCTACAATGAGCAGTTCTTC.

This clone appeared once. This rearrangement joins TRBV19 to TRBJ1-2, with D possibly TRBD1 on 6 matching bases. Germline V gene data show CDR1 as LNHDA and CDR2 as SQIVND (reference sequence). V was shortened by 3 bases and J by 6 bases, with 20 bases between the two germline ends. The CDR3 is 16 amino acids. The CDR3 DNA reads TGTGCCAGTAGTATCTCCCCCACCGGCAGGGGCGATGGCTACACCTTC. It yields the protein CASSISPTGRGDGYTF.

The chain couples TRBV6-2 or TRBV6-3 to TRBJ2-2; the match to TRBD1 covers 9 bases. Trimming at V came to 2 bases and at J to 7 bases, leaving 2 bases not matched to a gene. Germline V CDR1 and CDR2: MNHEY, SVGEGT. This CDR3 spans 14 amino acids. The CDR3 sequence: CASSYGTGNGELFF. Written as DNA, the CDR3 is TGTGCCAGCAGTTACGGGACAGGGAACGGGGAGCTGTTTTTT.

The gene calls are TRBV15 and TRBJ1-4; 7 bases are shared with TRBD1. Looked up from germline, CDR1 is LNHNV and CDR2 is YYDKDF (reference sequence). The CDR3 has 18 amino acids. V lost 0 bases to trimming and J lost 7 bases; unmatched junction nucleotides: 14. CDR3 nucleotide sequence: TGTGCCACCAGCAGAGATCCACTTTGGAGGGGGCAGGGTGAAAAACTGTTTTTT. As protein: CATSRDPLWRGQGEKLFF.

This clone was detected only a few times. The chain uses TRBV3-1 (or the pseudogene TRBV3-2) and TRBJ2-2; the match to TRBD2 covers 8 bases. CDR3 size: 16 residues. Unmatched junction bases numbered 11, after V lost 7 bases and J lost 4 bases. In germline, CDR1 is LGHDT, CDR2 YNNKEL (reference sequence). CDR3 coding DNA: TGTGCCAGCACCCTACATCGGGGGGGCGGCACCGGGGAGCTGTTTTTT. It is translated as CASTLHRGGGTGELFF.

This rearrangement joins TRBV7-6 to TRBJ2-5; TRBD1 aligns across 11 bases. Looked up from germline, CDR1 is SGHVS and CDR2 is FNYEAQ. The CDR3 totals 15 residues. The V segment lost 4 bases and the J segment 1 base; nucleotides outside the gene matches: 2. CDR3 amino acids: CASSYGTGGQETQYF. The CDR3 nucleotides read TGTGCCAGCAGCTACGGGACAGGGGGCCAAGAGACCCAGTACTTC.

V usage is TRBV18 and J usage is TRBJ2-3; D gene unclear. Germline V gives CDR1 KGHSH, CDR2 LQKENI. The V and J ends lost 3 bases and 2 bases respectively, with 9 bases between them. The CDR3 extends over 14 amino acids. The CDR3 spells CASSPGPYTDTQYF. The CDR3, as DNA: TGTGCCAGCTCACCCGGTCCTTACACAGATACGCAGTATTTT.

The chain has TRBV7-6 and TRBJ1-5, with unresolved D. The CDR3 consists of 15 residues. Germline V gives CDR1 SGHVS, CDR2 FNYEAQ. The V gene lost 1 base and the J gene lost 1 base, with 8 bases spanning the gap. As DNA, the CDR3 is TGTGCCAGCAGCTTAGTAGCCGGCAGCAATCAGCCCCAGCATTTT. Its protein is CASSLVAGSNQPQHF.

This clone was found a few times. The chain joins TRBV15 to TRBJ2-4; TRBD1 matches 9 bases. The ends lost 0 bases at V and 0 bases at J; junction bases unmatched: 18. The length of the CDR3 is 22 residues. Germline V gene data show CDR1 as LNHNV and CDR2 as YYDKDF (reference sequence). The CDR3 DNA follows: TGTGCCACCAGCAGAGACCCCCGGGACAGGGCGCCTCTGGGACTAGCCAAAAACATTCAGTACTTC. Amino acids: CATSRDPRDRAPLGLAKNIQYF. The full variable domain, in which reference TRBV15 and TRBJ2-4 provide the parts outside the CDR3, is DAMVIQNPRYQVTQFGKPVTLSCSQTLNHNVMYWYQQKSSQAPKLLFHYYDKDFNNEADTPDNFQSRRPNTSFCFLDIRSPGLGDTAMYLCATSRDPRDRAPLGLAKNIQYFGAGTRLSVL.

This clone was observed a single time. This chain links TRBV1 with TRBJ2-5; the table's TRBD1 call for D was not verified on the DNA. TRBV1 is described as a pseudogene. CDR3 length equals 20 residues. The CDR3 protein is CTSSQDPGQVYGSTQETQYF. The CDR3 coding sequence is TGCACCAGCAGCCAAGACCCTGGACAGGTCTACGGATCAACCCAAGAGACCCAGTACTTC.

Here the CDR3 DNA reads TGTGCCACCAGCAGAGATCTTCTAGACGAGCAGTACTTC. Its translation is CATSRDLLDEQYF. The rearrangement uses TRBV15 and TRBJ2-7; no clear D gene. Per the germline V gene, CDR1 is LNHNV and CDR2 is YYDKDF (reference sequence). Trimming took off 0 bases at V and 5 bases at J, with 8 bases between the two ends. CDR3 length equals 13 residues. The full variable domain, completed using reference TRBV15 and TRBJ2-7, is DAMVIQNPRYQVTQFGKPVTLSCSQTLNHNVMYWYQQKSSQAPKLLFHYYDKDFNNEADTPDNFQSRRPNTSFCFLDIRSPGLGDTAMYLCATSRDLLDEQYFGPGTRLTVT.

V and J are TRBV6-5 and TRBJ1-2; TRBD1 agrees at 7 bases. J gave up 1 base and V 6 bases, and 8 bases lay outside the gene matches. Germline V CDR1 and CDR2: MNHEY, SVGAGI. This CDR3 has 15 amino acids. As DNA, the CDR3 is TGTGCCAGCAGCTTCGGACAGGCAATTAACTATGGCTACACCTTC. Translating it yields CASSFGQAINYGYTF.

This clone was seen at least ten times. CDR3 in amino acids: CASSQEGQGAGNTIYF. The CDR3 DNA follows: TGTGCCAGCAGCCAAGAAGGACAGGGGGCTGGAAACACCATATATTTT. The V gene is TRBV4-2, the J gene TRBJ1-3, with 10 bases that match TRBD1. CDR1 and CDR2 from the germline V gene are LGHNA and YNFKEQ. Losses at the gene ends were 0 bases for V and 2 bases for J; bases not matched to a gene: 1. CDR3 size: 16 residues.

The chain carries TRBV5-4 and TRBJ2-2; 11 bases line up with TRBD2. This CDR3 is built from 15 residues. Germline V lookup: CDR1 SGHNT, CDR2 YYREEE (reference sequence). The V gene end was trimmed by 5 bases and the J gene end by 5 bases; junction bases not matched to a gene: 5. The CDR3 spells CASRATSGGTGELFF. Written as DNA, the CDR3 is TGTGCCAGCAGAGCTACTAGCGGGGGTACCGGGGAGCTGTTTTTT.

This sequence joins TRBV12-5 and TRBJ1-2; a weak D match, TRBD1 (5 bases). The CDR3 runs to 17 residues. Germline CDR1 reads LGHNT; CDR2 reads FRNRAP. V was cut by 0 bases and J by 3 bases, with 17 bases left in between. CDR3 sequence reads: CASGLVLGRDEHYGYTF. CDR3 DNA: TGTGCTAGTGGTTTGGTACTGGGCAGGGATGAGCACTATGGCTACACCTTC.